This entry is about one T cell receptor (beta chain). This clonotype has just a few counts. The antigen it recognizes is unknown. Base qualities are not at hand, and no much larger clone is one base apart. The sample's treatment or condition, from its label and the paper: allogeneic hematopoietic cell transplantation with graft depleted of TCRalphabeta T cells and CD19 B cells. The transplant recipients were children given TCRalphabeta/CD19-depleted allogeneic hematopoietic cell grafts. This specimen comes from a study of T-cell reconstitution after alpha-beta-depleted transplantation in children (dated by TCRdb to the mid-2010s). With regard to the full study: Using TCR repertoire profiling, the study followed T-cell immune reconstitution in a quantitative way in children after TCRalphabeta/CD19-depleted allogeneic hematopoietic cell transplantation. The paper's findings and limits, for the study overall: In some patients, the high TCRbeta diversity seen at day 60 was put down to recipient T cells and intrathymic progenitors that had survived conditioning. Over the following months the frequencies of hyperexpanded clones went down, and after one year T-cell counts and TCRbeta diversity were mostly credited to newly produced T cells. The apparently early alphabetaT-cell count recovery about two months after transplant was reportedly dependent on only several hundred rapidly expanded clones derived from non-depleted graft cells.

Library prep was done by PCR. TCRdb shows the sequencer as Illumina HiSeq 2500. To normalize quantification of the TCRbeta repertoire, the TCR libraries were built with molecular barcoding that relied on unique molecular identifiers. TCRdb reanalyzed the raw reads on its own, using fastp at Q25 for trimming and MiXCR for clone calling, and kept in-frame beta chains. Duplicate CDR3 protein sequences are folded into a single record with the most common DNA and genes. Counted in this sample were just over 950,000 distinct CDR3 sequences; roughly 29% of them appeared once. The ten most abundant clones make up 25% to 35% of the sample. V is clipped by 6 bases and J by 4 bases, and the sequence between their germline boundaries is 18 bases long. Inclusive of the bounding cysteine and phenylalanine, the CDR3 is 15 residues long. Only CDR3 DNA is held: 45 bases, read in frame from base 1. The CDR1 and CDR2 encoded by the germline V gene are MNHEY and SVGAGI.

The chain joins TRBV6-5 to TRBJ2-5, and perhaps TRBD2 as D gene, on 6 matching bases. The starting material was PBMCs, mostly from graft donor cells, obtained 360 days after TCRalphabeta/CD19-depleted stem cell transplant. The TCR comes from a boy younger than two who had a stem cell transplant for SCID, so the T cells may come from the graft donor. The encoded CDR3 is CASRLHRGWGETQYF. The bases are TGTGCCAGCAGATTACATCGGGGGTGGGGAGAGACCCAGTACTTC.